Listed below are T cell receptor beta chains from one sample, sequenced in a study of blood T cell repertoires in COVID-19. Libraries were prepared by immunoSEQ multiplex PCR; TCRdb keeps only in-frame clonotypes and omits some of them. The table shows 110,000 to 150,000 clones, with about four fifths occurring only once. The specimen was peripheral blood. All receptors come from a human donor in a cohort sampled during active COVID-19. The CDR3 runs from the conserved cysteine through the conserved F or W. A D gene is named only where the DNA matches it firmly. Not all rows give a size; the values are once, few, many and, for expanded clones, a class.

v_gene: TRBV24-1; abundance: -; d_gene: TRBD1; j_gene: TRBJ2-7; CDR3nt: TGTGCCACCAGTGACCCCGGGACAGGGGATAGCGAGCAGTACTTC; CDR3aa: CATSDPGTGDSEQYF
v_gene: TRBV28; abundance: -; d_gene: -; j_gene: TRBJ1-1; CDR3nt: TGTGCCAGCAGACCGGGACACCCGAACACTGAAGCTTTCTTT; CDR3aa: CASRPGHPNTEAFF
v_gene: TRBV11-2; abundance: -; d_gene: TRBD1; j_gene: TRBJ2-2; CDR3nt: TGTGCCAGCAGCACACGGACAGGGGACGCCGGGGAGCTGTTTTTT; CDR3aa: CASSTRTGDAGELFF
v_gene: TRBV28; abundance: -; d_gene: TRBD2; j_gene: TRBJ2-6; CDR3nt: TGTGCCAGCAGGCTAGCGGGAGAACCTGGGGCCAACGTCCTGACTTTC; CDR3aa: CASRLAGEPGANVLTF
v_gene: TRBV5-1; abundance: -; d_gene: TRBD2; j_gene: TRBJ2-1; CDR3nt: TGCGCCAGCAGCAACTCGGAAGGGCTAGCGGGAGTTGTGAATGAGCAGTTCTTC; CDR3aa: CASSNSEGLAGVVNEQFF
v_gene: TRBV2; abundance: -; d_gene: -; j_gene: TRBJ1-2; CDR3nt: TGTGCCAGCAGTTTGTTCCTAGGAGGAGGCTACACCTTC; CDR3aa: CASSLFLGGGYTF
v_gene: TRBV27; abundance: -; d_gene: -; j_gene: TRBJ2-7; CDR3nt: TGTGCCAGCAGTTTTGCTCAGGGAAACTACGAGCAGTACTTC; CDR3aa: CASSFAQGNYEQYF
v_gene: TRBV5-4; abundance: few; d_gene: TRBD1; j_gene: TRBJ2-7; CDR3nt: TGTGCCAGCAGCTCGACGGACAGGGCGGGGGAGCAGTACTTC; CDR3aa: CASSSTDRAGEQYF
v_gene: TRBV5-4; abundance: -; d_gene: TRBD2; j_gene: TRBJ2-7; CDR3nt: TGTGCCAGCAGCTTAGCGGGAGGGCCGCAGGCCTACGAGCAGTACTTC; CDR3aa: CASSLAGGPQAYEQYF
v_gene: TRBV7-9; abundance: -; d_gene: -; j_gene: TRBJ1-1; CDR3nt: TGTGCCAGCAGCTTAGGTTCGGGCAGGGGTGAAGCTTTCTTT; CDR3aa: CASSLGSGRGEAFF
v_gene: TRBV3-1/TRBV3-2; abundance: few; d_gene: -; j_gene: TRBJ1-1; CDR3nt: TGTGCCAGCAGCCAAGAGGGCAGTGAAGCTTTCTTT; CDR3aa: CASSQEGSEAFF
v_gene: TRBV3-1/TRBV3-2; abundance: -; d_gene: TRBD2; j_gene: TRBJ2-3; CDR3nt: TGTGCCAGCAGCCGGGGACTAGCTAGCACAGATACGCAGTATTTT; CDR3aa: CASSRGLASTDTQYF
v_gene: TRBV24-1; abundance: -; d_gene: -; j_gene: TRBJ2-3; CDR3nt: TGTGCCACCAGTTACTTACTCACAGGGCCCAGCACAGATACGCAGTATTTT; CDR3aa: CATSYLLTGPSTDTQYF
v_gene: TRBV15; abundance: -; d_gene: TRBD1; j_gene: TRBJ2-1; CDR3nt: TGTGCCACCAGCACTAACAGGGGGTACAATGAGCAGTTCTTC; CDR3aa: CATSTNRGYNEQFF
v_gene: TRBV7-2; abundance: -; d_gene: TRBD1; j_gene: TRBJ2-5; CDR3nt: TGTGCCAGCAGCTTACAACAGGGGGCGTGGGAGACCCAGTACTTC; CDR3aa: CASSLQQGAWETQYF